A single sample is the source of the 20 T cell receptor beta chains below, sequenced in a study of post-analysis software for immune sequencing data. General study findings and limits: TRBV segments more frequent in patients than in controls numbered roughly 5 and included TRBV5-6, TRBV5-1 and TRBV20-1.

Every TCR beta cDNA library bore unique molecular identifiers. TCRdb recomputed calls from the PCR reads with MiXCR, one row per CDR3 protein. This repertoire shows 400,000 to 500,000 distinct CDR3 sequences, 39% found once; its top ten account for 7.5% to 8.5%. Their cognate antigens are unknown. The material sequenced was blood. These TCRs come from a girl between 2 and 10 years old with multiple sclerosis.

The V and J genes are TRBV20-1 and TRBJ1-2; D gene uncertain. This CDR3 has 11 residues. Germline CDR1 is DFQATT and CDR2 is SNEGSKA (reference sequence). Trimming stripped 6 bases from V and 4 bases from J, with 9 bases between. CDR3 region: CSAPEAYGYTF. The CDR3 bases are TGCAGTGCCCCGGAGGCCTATGGCTACACCTTC.

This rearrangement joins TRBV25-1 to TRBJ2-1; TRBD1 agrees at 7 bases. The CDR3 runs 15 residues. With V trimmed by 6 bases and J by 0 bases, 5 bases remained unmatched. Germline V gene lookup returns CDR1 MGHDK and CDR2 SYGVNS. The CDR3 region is CASSTGQLSYNEQFF. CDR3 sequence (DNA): TGTGCCAGCAGCACGGGACAGCTCTCCTACAATGAGCAGTTCTTC. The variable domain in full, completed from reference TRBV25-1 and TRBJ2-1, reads EADIYQTPRYLVIGTGKKITLECSQTMGHDKMYWYQQDPGMELHLIHYSYGVNSTEKGDLSSESTVSRIRTEHFPLTLESARPSHTSQYLCASSTGQLSYNEQFFGPGTRLTVL.

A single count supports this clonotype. DNA of the CDR3: TGTGCCAGCAGTGATGGGGGTTTCGGTAACTATGGCTACACCTTC. This translates into CASSDGGFGNYGYTF. The chain employs TRBV2 and TRBJ1-2, with a weak D call TRBD1 (5 bases). Trimming cost V 3 bases and J 1 base, with 12 bases left between them. Germline values: CDR1 SNHLY, CDR2 FYNNEI. The CDR3 is made up of 15 amino acids.

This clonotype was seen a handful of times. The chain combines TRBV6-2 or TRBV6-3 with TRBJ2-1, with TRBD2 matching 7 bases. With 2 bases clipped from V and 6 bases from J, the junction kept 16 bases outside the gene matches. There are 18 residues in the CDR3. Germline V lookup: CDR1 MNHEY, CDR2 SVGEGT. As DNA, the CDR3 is TGTGCCAGCAGTTACAACCCCATGCACGAGCGGGGCCGCAATGAGCAGTTCTTC. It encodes CASSYNPMHERGRNEQFF.

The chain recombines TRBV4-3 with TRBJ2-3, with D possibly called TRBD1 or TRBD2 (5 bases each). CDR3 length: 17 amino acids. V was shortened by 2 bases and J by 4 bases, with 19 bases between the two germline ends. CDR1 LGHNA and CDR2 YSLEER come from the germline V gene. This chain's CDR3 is CASSQSLGPNGADTQYF. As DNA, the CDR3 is TGCGCCAGCAGCCAATCCCTGGGGCCCAACGGGGCAGATACGCAGTATTTT.

The CDR3: CASSFIYNEQFF. The CDR3 DNA is TGTGCCAGCAGCTTCATCTACAATGAGCAGTTCTTC. This chain links TRBV7-2 with TRBJ2-1, with D unresolved. Trimming took 3 bases from V and 3 from J, leaving 3 bases between them. CDR1 and CDR2 (germline): SGHTA, FQGNSA. The CDR3 consists of 12 residues.

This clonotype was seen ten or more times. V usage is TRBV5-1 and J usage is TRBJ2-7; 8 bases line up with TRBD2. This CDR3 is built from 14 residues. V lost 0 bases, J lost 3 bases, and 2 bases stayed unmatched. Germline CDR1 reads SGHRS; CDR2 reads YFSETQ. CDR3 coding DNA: TGCGCCAGCAGCTTGGGCGGGACTAGCTACGAGCAGTACTTC. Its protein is CASSLGGTSYEQYF. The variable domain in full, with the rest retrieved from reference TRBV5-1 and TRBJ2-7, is KAGVTQTPRYLIKTRGQQVTLSCSPISGHRSVSWYQQTPGQGLQFLFEYFSETQRNKGNFPGRFSGRQFSNSRSEMNVSTLELGDSALYLCASSLGGTSYEQYFGPGTRLTVT.

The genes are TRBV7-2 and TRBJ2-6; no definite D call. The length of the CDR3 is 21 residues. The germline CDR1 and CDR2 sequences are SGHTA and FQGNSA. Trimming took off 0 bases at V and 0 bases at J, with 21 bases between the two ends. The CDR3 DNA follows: TGTGCCAGCAGCTTAGCAATGATTCAGGCAGGCGCCATCTCTGGGGCCAACGTCCTGACTTTC. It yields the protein CASSLAMIQAGAISGANVLTF.

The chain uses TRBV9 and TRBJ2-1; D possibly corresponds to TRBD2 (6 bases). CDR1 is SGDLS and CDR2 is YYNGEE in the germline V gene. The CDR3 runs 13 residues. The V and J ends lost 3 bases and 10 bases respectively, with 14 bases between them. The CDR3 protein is CASSARLSGEQFF. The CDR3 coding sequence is TGTGCCAGCAGCGCCCGTTTGAGCGGGGAGCAGTTCTTC.

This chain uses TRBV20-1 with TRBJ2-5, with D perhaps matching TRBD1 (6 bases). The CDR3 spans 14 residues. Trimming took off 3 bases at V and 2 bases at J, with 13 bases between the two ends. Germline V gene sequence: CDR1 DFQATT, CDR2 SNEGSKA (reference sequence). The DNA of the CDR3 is TGCAGTGCTAGGTCCGGACAGAAGCAAGAGACCCAGTACTTC. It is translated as CSARSGQKQETQYF.

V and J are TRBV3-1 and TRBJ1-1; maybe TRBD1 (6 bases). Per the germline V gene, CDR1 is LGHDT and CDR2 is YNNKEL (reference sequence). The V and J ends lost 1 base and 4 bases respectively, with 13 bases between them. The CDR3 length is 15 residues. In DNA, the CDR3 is TGTGCCAGCAGCCAAGGGTCGGACAGCTCCACTGAAGCTTTCTTT. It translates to CASSQGSDSSTEAFF.

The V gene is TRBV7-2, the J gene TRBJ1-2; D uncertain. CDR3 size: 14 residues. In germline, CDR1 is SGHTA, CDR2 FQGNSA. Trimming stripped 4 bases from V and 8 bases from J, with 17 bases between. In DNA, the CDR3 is TGTGCCAGCAGCTCCCCAGGCCATCGGAGAGGCTACACCTTC. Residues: CASSSPGHRRGYTF.

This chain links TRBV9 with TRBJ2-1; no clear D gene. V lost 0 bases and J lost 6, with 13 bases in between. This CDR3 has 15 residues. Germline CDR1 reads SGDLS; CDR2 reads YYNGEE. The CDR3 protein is CASSVGGELVNEQFF. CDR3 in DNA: TGTGCCAGCAGCGTAGGAGGTGAATTGGTCAATGAGCAGTTCTTC. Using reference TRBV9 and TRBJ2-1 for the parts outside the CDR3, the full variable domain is DSGVTQTPKHLITATGQRVTLRCSPRSGDLSVYWYQQSLDQGLQFLIQYYNGEERAKGNILERFSAQQFPDLHSELNLSSLELGDSALYFCASSVGGELVNEQFFGPGTRLTVL.

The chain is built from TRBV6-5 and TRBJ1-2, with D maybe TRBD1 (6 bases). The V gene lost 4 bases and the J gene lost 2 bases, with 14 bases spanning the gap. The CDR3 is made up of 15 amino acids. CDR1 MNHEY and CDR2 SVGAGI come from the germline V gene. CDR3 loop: CASSLGGEFNYGYTF. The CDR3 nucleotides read TGTGCCAGCAGTTTAGGGGGGGAATTCAACTATGGCTACACCTTC.

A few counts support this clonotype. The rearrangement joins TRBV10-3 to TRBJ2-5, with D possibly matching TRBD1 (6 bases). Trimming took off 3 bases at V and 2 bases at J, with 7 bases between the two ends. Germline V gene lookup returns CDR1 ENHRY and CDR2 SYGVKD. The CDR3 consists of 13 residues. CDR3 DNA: TGTGCCATCAGTGATGGGACACAAGAGACCCAGTACTTC. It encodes CAISDGTQETQYF.

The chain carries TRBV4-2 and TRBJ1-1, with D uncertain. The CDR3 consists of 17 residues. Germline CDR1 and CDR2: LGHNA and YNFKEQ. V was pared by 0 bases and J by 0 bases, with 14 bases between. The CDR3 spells CASSQDLGGLMNTEAFF. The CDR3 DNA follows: TGTGCCAGCAGCCAAGACCTCGGAGGGCTTATGAACACTGAAGCTTTCTTT.

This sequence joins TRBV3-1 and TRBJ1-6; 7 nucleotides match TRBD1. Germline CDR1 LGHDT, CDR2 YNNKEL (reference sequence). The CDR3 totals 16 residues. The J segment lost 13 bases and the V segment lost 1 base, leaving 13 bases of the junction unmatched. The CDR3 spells CASSQVFFDSRGPLHF. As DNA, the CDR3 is TGTGCCAGCAGCCAAGTGTTCTTCGACTCCAGGGGGCCCCTCCACTTT.

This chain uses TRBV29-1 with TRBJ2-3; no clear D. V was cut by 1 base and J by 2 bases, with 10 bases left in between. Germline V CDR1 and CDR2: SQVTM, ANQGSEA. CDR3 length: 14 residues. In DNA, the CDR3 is TGCAGCGTTGAAGGAGATCCAATCACAGATACGCAGTATTTT. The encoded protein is CSVEGDPITDTQYF.

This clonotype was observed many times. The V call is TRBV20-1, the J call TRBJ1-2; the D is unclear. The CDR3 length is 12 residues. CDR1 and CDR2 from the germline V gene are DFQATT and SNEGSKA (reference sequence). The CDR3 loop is CSQPGHGYGYTF. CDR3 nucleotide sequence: TGCAGCCAGCCGGGCCATGGGTATGGCTACACCTTC.

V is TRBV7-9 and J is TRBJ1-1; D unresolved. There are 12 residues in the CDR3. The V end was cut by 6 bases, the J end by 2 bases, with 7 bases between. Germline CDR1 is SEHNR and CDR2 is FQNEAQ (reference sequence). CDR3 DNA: TGTGCCAGCAGGCCTACAAACACTGAAGCTTTCTTT. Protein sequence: CASRPTNTEAFF. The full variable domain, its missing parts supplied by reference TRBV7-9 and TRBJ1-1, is DTGVSQNPRHKITKRGQNVTFRCDPISEHNRLYWYRQTLGQGPEFLTYFQNEAQLEKSRLLSDRFSAERPKGSFSTLEIQRTEQGDSAMYLCASRPTNTEAFFGQGTRLTVV.